The following is a T cell receptor beta chain sequence with its context. The CDR3 has 13 residues. Germline V gives CDR1 ENHRY, CDR2 SYGVKD. V dropped 2 bases and J dropped 4 bases, with 5 bases sitting between them. The data are from a study of blood T cell repertoires in COVID-19. TCRdb keeps only in-frame clones here, not all; method: immunoSEQ multiplex PCR. The sample has roughly 190,000 clones; about 81% are singletons. The sequence derives from a woman aged 60 to 75 with COVID-19, enrolled during active disease. Input material: peripheral blood. This rearrangement joins TRBV10-3 to TRBJ1-4; D unclear. CDR3 DNA: TGTGCCATCAGTGAGGGAGATAATGAAAAACTGTTTTTT. Protein: CAISEGDNEKLFF.